Each of the 26 T cell receptor beta chains below was sequenced from the same sample in a study of technical replicates of blood from a few donors. The data were produced by immunoSEQ multiplex PCR, yet TCRdb's version contains in-frame clones alone and is incomplete. The sample has 65,000 to 85,000 clones, nearly 98% seen once. Sequenced material: T cells isolated from PBMCs. The receptors derive from a human donor in good health.

The CDR3 DNA sequence: TGTGCCAGCAGCGTAACTCTGGAGTTCTATGGCTACACCTTC. Its translation: CASSVTLEFYGYTF. The chain carries TRBV9 and TRBJ1-2; no clear D gene. Germline V gene data show CDR1 as SGDLS and CDR2 as YYNGEE. V lost 1 base, J lost 4 bases, and 11 bases lay in between. The CDR3 length is 14 residues.

The chain recombines TRBV11-2 with TRBJ2-2; D may be TRBD2 (5 bases). CDR1 is SGHAT and CDR2 is FQNNGV in the germline V gene. V was cut by 4 bases and J by 5 bases, with 23 bases left in between. This CDR3 region has 18 residues. The CDR3 region has the DNA TGTGCCAGCAGCTCCCGCCCGGGAATTCTCCTGGCTACCGGGGAGCTGTTTTTT. Translated, it gives CASSSRPGILLATGELFF.

The V gene is TRBV30, the J gene TRBJ2-5; TRBD1 agrees at 7 bases. There are 15 residues in the CDR3. The junction had 9 bases not matched to a gene; V was cut back by 3 bases and J by 2 bases. Germline-derived CDR1 and CDR2 are GTSNPN and SVGIG (reference sequence). The CDR3 nucleotides read TGTGCCTGGAGCGAGGCAGACAGGGTACAAGAGACCCAGTACTTC. This translates into CAWSEADRVQETQYF.

This chain joins TRBV4-1 and TRBJ2-1, with 8 bases lining up with TRBD2. The CDR3 contains 17 residues. Trimming at V came to 3 bases and at J to 0 bases, leaving 7 bases not matched to a gene. The V gene's germline CDR1 is MGHRA and CDR2 YSYEKL. The CDR3 bases are TGCGCCAGCAGCCAGTATAGCGGGGCGAGCTCCTACAATGAGCAGTTCTTC. This encodes CASSQYSGASSYNEQFF.

In this sample, this clone turned up once. This chain uses TRBV27 with TRBJ1-2; TRBD1 agrees at 7 bases. This CDR3 is built from 16 residues. The germline V gene encodes CDR1 MNHEY and CDR2 SMNVEV (reference sequence). V trimming: 5 bases; J trimming: 3 bases; junction bases outside the gene matches: 12. The CDR3 DNA sequence: TGTGCCAGCAGTCCCTCGGGACAGCTGGCTCACTATGGCTACACCTTC. Translating gives CASSPSGQLAHYGYTF.

The V call is TRBV19, the J call TRBJ1-1; weak D call: TRBD1 (5 bases). There are 15 residues in the CDR3. In germline, CDR1 is LNHDA, CDR2 SQIVND (reference sequence). V was cut by 5 bases and J by 3 bases, with 16 bases left in between. The CDR3 is CASSPTRQFYTEAFF. The CDR3 DNA sequence: TGTGCCAGTAGTCCCACCCGACAGTTTTACACTGAAGCTTTCTTT.

V usage is TRBV5-1 and J usage is TRBJ2-3; 8 nucleotides line up with TRBD2. Germline V gene lookup returns CDR1 SGHRS and CDR2 YFSETQ. Unmatched junction bases numbered 4, after V lost 4 bases and J lost 0 bases. The CDR3 covers 15 residues. This CDR3 reads CASSPGGISTDTQYF. CDR3 nucleotides: TGCGCCAGCAGCCCGGGGGGGATTAGCACAGATACGCAGTATTTT.

The rearrangement joins TRBV27 to TRBJ1-2; 11 bases are a match to TRBD1. This CDR3 is 15 amino acids long. V lost 5 bases to trimming and J lost 4 bases; unmatched junction nucleotides: 6. Germline loops: CDR1 MNHEY, CDR2 SMNVEV (reference sequence). The CDR3 spells CASSQRTGGVYGYTF. CDR3 sequence (DNA): TGTGCCAGCAGTCAAAGGACAGGGGGCGTCTATGGCTACACCTTC.

CDR3 DNA: TGTGCCAGCAGTCTACAGGGCGGGTCCTACAATGAGCAGTTCTTC. Protein sequence: CASSLQGGSYNEQFF. The chain joins TRBV6-1 to TRBJ2-1, with D possibly being TRBD1 (6 bases). Germline values: CDR1 MNHNS, CDR2 SASEGT. Trimming pared 5 bases from V and 1 base from J, leaving 12 bases between. The CDR3 covers 15 residues.

This clone was picked up one time. The CDR3 here is CASSYSGQGTEAFF. In DNA form, the CDR3 reads TGTGCCAGCAGTTACTCAGGACAGGGTACTGAAGCTTTCTTT. The chain employs TRBV6-5 and TRBJ1-1; 8 bases fit TRBD1. Germline values: CDR1 MNHEY, CDR2 SVGAGI. The CDR3 sequence is 14 residues long. The ends lost 0 bases at V and 5 bases at J; junction bases unmatched: 2.

V usage is TRBV28 and J usage is TRBJ2-7, with D possibly matching TRBD1 (5 bases). This CDR3 has 13 residues. V lost 7 bases, J lost 2 bases, and 12 bases lay in between. Germline V CDR1 and CDR2: MDHEN, SYDVKM. The CDR3, as DNA: TGTGCCAGCACACTATCAGGGACCTACGAGCAGTACTTC. It codes for CASTLSGTYEQYF.

A few counts support this clone. The chain couples TRBV2 to TRBJ2-7; 11 nucleotides match TRBD2. The CDR3 totals 15 residues. The V gene's germline CDR1 is SNHLY and CDR2 FYNNEI. The ends lost 6 bases at V and 3 bases at J; junction bases unmatched: 7. The CDR3 DNA sequence: TGTGCCAGCAGGCCCTGGGGGACTAGCGGCTACGAGCAGTACTTC. Its translation: CASRPWGTSGYEQYF.

This chain uses TRBV4-1 with TRBJ2-7; the match to TRBD2 covers 8 bases. CDR1 and CDR2 (germline): MGHRA, YSYEKL. Unmatched junction bases numbered 2, after V lost 1 base and J lost 3 bases. CDR3 length equals 14 residues. This chain's CDR3 is CASSQGAGGYEQYF. CDR3 sequence (DNA): TGCGCCAGCAGCCAAGGTGCGGGAGGCTACGAGCAGTACTTC.

The chain joins TRBV15 to TRBJ2-5, with 8 positions matching TRBD2. The CDR3 consists of 13 residues. Unmatched junction bases numbered 3, after V lost 7 bases and J lost 2 bases. The germline V gene encodes CDR1 LNHNV and CDR2 YYDKDF (reference sequence). The CDR3 reads CATTQREQETQYF. CDR3 nucleotide sequence: TGTGCCACCACCCAGCGGGAGCAAGAGACCCAGTACTTC.

This chain connects TRBV19 to TRBJ2-5; 7 bases fit TRBD2. Losses at the gene ends were 0 bases for V and 3 bases for J; bases not matched to a gene: 19. CDR3 length: 20 residues. Germline CDR1 and CDR2: LNHDA and SQIVND (reference sequence). The CDR3 region has the DNA TGTGCCAGTAGTATAGATTCTCCCGTTCTGGGGGAGGGCCAGAAAGAGACCCAGTACTTC. It yields the protein CASSIDSPVLGEGQKETQYF.

J is TRBJ2-1 and V is TRBV6-1; a weak D match, TRBD1 (6 bases). Germline CDR1 reads MNHNS; CDR2 reads SASEGT. The V end lost 0 bases, the J end lost 9 bases, and 15 bases lay between the germline ends. The CDR3 contains 15 residues. The CDR3 DNA sequence: TGTGCCAGCAGTGAAGCGACAGGAAGCTCGGTTGAGCAGTTCTTC. Amino acid sequence: CASSEATGSSVEQFF.

This chain connects TRBV7-6 to TRBJ2-1; TRBD2 aligns across 12 bases. The CDR3 is 14 residues long. Germline-derived CDR1 and CDR2 are SGHVS and FNYEAQ. The trim removed 5 bases at V and 7 bases at J, leaving 3 bases unmatched. The CDR3 sequence is CASSPGLAGNEQFF. As DNA, the CDR3 is TGTGCCAGCAGCCCCGGACTAGCGGGGAATGAGCAGTTCTTC.

The V call is TRBV11-3, the J call TRBJ2-2; a possible D gene is TRBD1 (6 bases). This CDR3 has 13 residues. V was pared by 5 bases and J by 7 bases, with 11 bases between. The germline gives CDR1 SGHNT, CDR2 YENEEA. CDR3 DNA: TGTGCCAGCAGCCTAGGACAGAGCGGGGAGCTGTTTTTT. The encoded protein is CASSLGQSGELFF.

The chain is built from TRBV6-5 and TRBJ2-3; D not resolved. Per the germline V gene, CDR1 is MNHEY and CDR2 is SVGAGI. There are 12 residues in the CDR3. Trimming cost V 5 bases and J 7 bases, with 10 bases left between them. CDR3: CASSPNRNTQYF. DNA for the CDR3: TGTGCCAGCAGTCCTAATCGCAATACGCAGTATTTT.

The chain carries TRBV7-8 and TRBJ1-1; D is perhaps TRBD1 (6 bases). V lost 4 bases to trimming and J lost 7 bases, with 10 bases between them. The length of the CDR3 is 12 residues. In germline, CDR1 is SGHVS, CDR2 FQNEAQ. Here the CDR3 reads CASSSQGREAFF. In nucleotides, the CDR3 is TGTGCCAGCAGCTCACAGGGCCGTGAAGCTTTCTTT.

In its sample, this clone was seen once. The V gene is TRBV29-1, the J gene TRBJ2-1; TRBD2 matches 7 bases. The germline gives CDR1 SQVTM, CDR2 ANQGSEA. The J segment lost 0 bases and the V segment lost 4 bases, leaving 9 bases of the junction unmatched. The length of the CDR3 is 16 residues. CDR3 DNA: TGCAGCGTTGGAGGAGTGAGGGAGGGCTCCTACAATGAGCAGTTCTTC. This translates into CSVGGVREGSYNEQFF.

The chain links TRBV6-5 to TRBJ1-3, with D possibly TRBD1 on 6 matching bases. Per germline, CDR1 MNHEY and CDR2 SVGAGI. Trimming cost V 9 bases and J 0 bases, with 12 bases left between them. The CDR3 runs to 14 residues. CDR3 coding DNA: TGTGCCAGTAGGACAGACAACTCTGGAAACACCATATATTTT. Its protein product is CASRTDNSGNTIYF.

The genes are TRBV14 and TRBJ1-2; 9 positions agree with TRBD1. V lost 6 bases and J lost 4; bases outside the gene matches: 3. Germline CDR1 reads SGHDN; CDR2 reads FVKESK. The CDR3 sequence is 13 residues long. The CDR3 bases are TGTGCCAGCAGGGGACAGGGCGGCTATGGCTACACCTTC. Translation gives CASRGQGGYGYTF.

The chain joins TRBV30 to TRBJ1-1, with 7 bases aligning to TRBD1. The CDR3 runs to 12 residues. Per the germline V gene, CDR1 is GTSNPN and CDR2 is SVGIG (reference sequence). The ends lost 8 bases at V and 0 bases at J; junction bases unmatched: 3. CDR3 sequence: CAGGQLNTEAFF. The CDR3 bases are TGTGCCGGGGGACAGTTGAACACTGAAGCTTTCTTT.

This chain links TRBV5-4 with TRBJ2-1, with TRBD2 matching 12 bases. The CDR3 covers 20 residues. V gave up 1 base and J gave up 1 base; unmatched junction bases: 12. Germline V gene sequence: CDR1 SGHNT, CDR2 YYREEE (reference sequence). CDR3 region: CASSLLASGGAVRSYNEQFF. The CDR3 DNA reads TGTGCCAGCAGCTTGCTGGCTAGCGGGGGGGCAGTTAGGTCCTACAATGAGCAGTTCTTC.

This chain links TRBV4-1 with TRBJ1-1, with TRBD1 as a possible D gene (5 bases). Germline V CDR1 and CDR2: MGHRA, YSYEKL. V was cut by 0 bases and J by 8 bases, with 10 bases left in between. The CDR3 runs 13 residues. CDR3 loop: CASSQENRQEAFF. The CDR3, as DNA: TGCGCCAGCAGCCAAGAAAACAGGCAGGAAGCTTTCTTT.